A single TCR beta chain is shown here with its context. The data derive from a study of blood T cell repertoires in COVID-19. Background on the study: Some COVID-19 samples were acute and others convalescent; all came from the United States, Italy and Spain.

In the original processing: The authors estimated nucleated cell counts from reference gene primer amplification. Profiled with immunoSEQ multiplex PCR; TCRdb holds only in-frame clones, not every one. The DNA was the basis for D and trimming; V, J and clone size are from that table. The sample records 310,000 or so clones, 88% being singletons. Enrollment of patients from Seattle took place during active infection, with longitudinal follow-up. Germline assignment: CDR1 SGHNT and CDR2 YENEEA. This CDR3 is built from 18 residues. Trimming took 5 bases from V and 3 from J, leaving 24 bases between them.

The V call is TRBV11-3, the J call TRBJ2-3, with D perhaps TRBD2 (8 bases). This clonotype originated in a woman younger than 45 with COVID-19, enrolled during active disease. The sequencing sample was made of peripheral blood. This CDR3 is CASSTRQGGGTHTDTQYF. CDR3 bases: TGTGCCAGCAGCACCCGACAGGGCGGGGGGACTCATACAGATACGCAGTATTTT.